Following are 10 T cell receptor beta chains from one sample sequenced in a study of PD-1 blockade in classical Hodgkin lymphoma. Time point reported: newly diagnosed, previously untreated cHL patient sample. Using magnetic negative selection, the CD4+ T cells were separated out of thawed PBMCs. Some clones are missing from TCRdb's copy, which holds only in-frame ones; the method was immunoSEQ multiplex PCR. This table has roughly 16,000 clones, 92% appearing once. The sample comprised CD4+ T cells from blood. The receptors shown here come from a human donor with classical Hodgkin lymphoma.

The chain carries TRBV30 and TRBJ2-5, with D tentatively TRBD2 (6 bases). CDR3 length equals 13 residues. The V gene's germline CDR1 is GTSNPN and CDR2 SVGIG (reference sequence). V shed 0 bases and J shed 11 bases, with 16 bases lying between them. CDR3 protein: CAWSVRSGARQYF. The CDR3 nucleotides are TGTGCCTGGAGTGTACGTAGCGGAGCCCGTCAGTACTTC.

V and J are TRBV5-1 and TRBJ1-1; no firm D call. In germline, CDR1 is SGHRS, CDR2 YFSETQ. The CDR3 has 13 residues. The V gene lost 0 bases and the J gene lost 1 base, with 4 bases spanning the gap. The chain's CDR3 is CASSLVANTEAFF. In DNA, the CDR3 is TGCGCCAGCAGCTTGGTAGCGAACACTGAAGCTTTCTTT.

V usage is TRBV15 and J usage is TRBJ2-7; 9 bases match TRBD1. The length of the CDR3 is 14 residues. CDR1 and CDR2 (germline): LNHNV, YYDKDF (reference sequence). V lost 3 bases and J lost 5; bases outside the gene matches: 5. The CDR3 DNA sequence: TGTGCCACCAGCAGCGGACAGGGGTGGCACGAGCAGTACTTC. It encodes CATSSGQGWHEQYF.

The chain employs TRBV6-1 and TRBJ1-1; TRBD1 aligns across 9 bases. The V gene end was trimmed by 7 bases and the J gene end by 4 bases; junction bases not matched to a gene: 7. The CDR3 runs 14 residues. Per the germline V gene, CDR1 is MNHNS and CDR2 is SASEGT. CDR3 loop: CASTWDRAGTEAFF. Here the CDR3 DNA reads TGTGCCAGCACCTGGGACAGGGCGGGCACTGAAGCTTTCTTT.

About this clone itself: One junction end disagrees with the germline gene, perhaps due to a read error. The chain employs TRBV10-3 and TRBJ2-7; unclear D gene. The CDR3 totals 13 residues. Germline values: CDR1 ENHRY, CDR2 SYGVKD. CDR3 in amino acids: CASSYSALNEQYF. The DNA of the CDR3 is TGTGCCAGCAGTTACTCCGCACTTAACGAGCAGTACTTC.

This clone was recorded once. The chain combines TRBV19 with TRBJ2-7; tentatively, D is TRBD1 (7 bases). Germline loops: CDR1 LNHDA, CDR2 SQIVND (reference sequence). CDR3 size: 15 residues. Trimming pared 3 bases from V and 2 bases from J, leaving 14 bases between. The CDR3 is CASSMRAGGPYEQYF. The CDR3 DNA reads as TGTGCCAGTAGTATGAGGGCAGGGGGGCCCTACGAGCAGTACTTC. The complete variable domain, with remaining parts taken from reference TRBV19 and TRBJ2-7, reads DGGITQSPKYLFRKEGQNVTLSCEQNLNHDAMYWYRQDPGQGLRLIYYSQIVNDFQKGDIAEGYSVSREKKESFPLTVTSAQKNPTAFYLCASSMRAGGPYEQYFGPGTRLTVT.

The rearrangement links TRBV7-6 to TRBJ2-3; 7 positions match TRBD2. J gave up 4 bases and V 5 bases, and 18 bases lay outside the gene matches. There are 18 residues in the CDR3. Germline lookup yields CDR1 SGHVS and CDR2 FNYEAQ. CDR3 nucleotides: TGTGCCAGCAGCCCCCTCGGCAGCGGGGTGGTTTTTGCAGATACGCAGTATTTT. Translating it yields CASSPLGSGVVFADTQYF. The variable domain in full, with the rest retrieved from reference TRBV7-6 and TRBJ2-3, is GAGVSQSPRYKVTKRGQDVALRCDPISGHVSLYWYRQALGQGPEFLTYFNYEAQQDKSGLPNDRFSAERPEGSISTLTIQRTEQRDSAMYRCASSPLGSGVVFADTQYFGPGTRLTVL.

V gene TRBV29-1 combines with J gene TRBJ2-7, with a tentative D call TRBD2 (6 bases). Per the germline V gene, CDR1 is SQVTM and CDR2 is ANQGSEA. The length of the CDR3 is 14 residues. Between the trimmed V and J ends, which lost 4 bases and 2 bases, there was a span of 15 bases. The CDR3 nucleotides read TGCAGCGTTGGAGCCGGGACTTCAACCTACGAGCAGTACTTC. This translates into CSVGAGTSTYEQYF.

Only one count was recorded for this clone. This chain links TRBV29-1 with TRBJ2-7; TRBD2 aligns across 10 bases. After removal of 4 bases from V and 6 bases from J, the junction contained 9 bases not matched to a gene. The germline CDR1 and CDR2 sequences are SQVTM and ANQGSEA. The CDR3 is made up of 14 amino acids. The CDR3 DNA sequence: TGCAGCGTTGGATTCGTTCTAGCGGGAGCCGAGCAGTACTTC. This gives the protein CSVGFVLAGAEQYF.

V usage is TRBV9 and J usage is TRBJ2-5, with D possibly being TRBD1 (6 bases). The CDR3 runs 15 residues. Germline CDR1 SGDLS, CDR2 YYNGEE. The germline V and J ends were trimmed by 7 bases and 5 bases, with 21 bases remaining between them. The CDR3 loop is CASGRPGTTAETQYF. DNA for the CDR3: TGTGCCAGCGGACGTCCCGGGACAACTGCGGAGACCCAGTACTTC.